A selection of T cell receptor beta chains follows, all from one sample in a study of OX40 agonist ivuxolimab in advanced cancers. The assay was immunoSEQ multiplex PCR, and TCRdb's table has in-frame clones only and misses some. The data contain 90,000 or so clones, 92% of them seen just once; the ten biggest clones take up 3% to 3.5%. The specimen comprised CD4+ or CD8+ T cells sorted from blood, sampled in a trial of the OX40 agonist ivuxolimab. All receptors come from an adult with an advanced solid tumor such as melanoma, head and neck, liver or kidney cancer. The CDR3 runs from the conserved cysteine through the conserved F or W. The D gene is left open where the match is weak. Where a row states a size, it is once, few, many or the class of an expanded clone; other rows omit it.

D	size	V	J	CDR3	DNA
-	-	TRBV7-2	TRBJ2-1	CASSSTGYEQFF	TGTGCCAGCAGCTCCACAGGGTATGAGCAGTTCTTC
-	-	TRBV30	TRBJ2-1	CAWSANEQFF	TGTGCCTGGAGTGCTAATGAGCAGTTCTTC
-	-	TRBV5-8	TRBJ1-1	CASSFLNEAFF	TGTGCCAGCAGCTTTCTTAATGAAGCTTTCTTT
-	-	TRBV27	TRBJ1-2	CASSPTRAGWDGYTF	TGTGCCAGCAGTCCCACACGGGCAGGGTGGGATGGCTACACCTTC
-	-	TRBV6-9	TRBJ2-7	CASSYSGTDSYEQYF	TGTGCCAGCAGTTACAGCGGGACAGACTCCTACGAGCAGTACTTC
TRBD2	-	TRBV7-8	TRBJ2-5	CASSPKFSGGETQYF	TGTGCCAGCAGCCCCAAATTTAGCGGGGGAGAGACCCAGTACTTC
TRBD2	-	TRBV7-6	TRBJ2-3	CASSLSLGLAGGTDTQYF	TGTGCCAGCAGCTTATCCCTCGGACTAGCGGGAGGAACAGATACGCAGTATTTT
-	-	TRBV5-6	TRBJ2-3	CASSLVDTQYF	TGTGCCAGCAGCTTAGTAGATACGCAGTATTTT
-	-	TRBV14	TRBJ2-1	CASSQDYGDKTYNEQFF	TGTGCCAGCAGCCAAGATTACGGGGACAAAACCTACAATGAGCAGTTCTTC
-	-	TRBV5-1	TRBJ2-1	CASSLELSYNEQFF	TGCGCCAGCAGCTTGGAGCTGTCCTACAATGAGCAGTTCTTC
-	-	TRBV2	TRBJ2-1	CASRRDSSYNEQFF	TGTGCCAGCAGGCGGGACAGCTCCTACAATGAGCAGTTCTTC
-	-	TRBV27	TRBJ2-3	CASKRSDTQYF	TGTGCCAGCAAAAGGTCAGATACGCAGTATTTT
-	-	TRBV9	TRBJ1-2	CASERAGEYVGYTF	TGTGCCAGCGAAAGGGCAGGGGAATATGTGGGCTACACCTTC
-	-	TRBV4-3	TRBJ2-7	CASSQDLILTGDSYEQYF	TGCGCCAGCAGCCAAGACCTCATCCTAACGGGGGACTCCTACGAGCAGTACTTC
TRBD1	once	TRBV11-2	TRBJ1-1	CASSSTGGTDTEAFF	TGTGCCAGCAGCTCTACAGGGGGAACGGACACTGAAGCTTTCTTT
-	-	TRBV6-5	TRBJ2-7	CASRLTHRSYEQYF	TGTGCCAGCAGGTTGACACATAGAAGTTACGAGCAGTACTTC
-	-	TRBV6-1	TRBJ2-7	CASSDRITPYEQYF	TGTGCCAGCAGTGACAGGATTACACCCTACGAGCAGTACTTC
TRBD2	-	TRBV2	TRBJ2-5	CASSGSGTSGGETQYF	TGTGCCAGCAGTGGCTCCGGGACTAGCGGGGGGGAGACCCAGTACTTC
-	-	TRBV6-1	TRBJ2-7	CASSEPGRDWEQYF	TGTGCCAGCAGTGAACCGGGACGGGACTGGGAGCAGTACTTC
-	-	TRBV2	TRBJ1-5	CASRHGQRKHF	TGTGCCAGCAGACACGGACAGAGGAAGCATTTT
-	-	TRBV7-9	TRBJ1-3	CASSAGRTRDGNTIYF	TGTGCCAGCAGCGCTGGACGGACTAGGGACGGAAACACCATATATTTT
-	-	TRBV5-6	TRBJ1-6	CASSLSGQTFPLHF	TGTGCCAGCAGCTTGTCAGGACAGACTTTTCCCCTCCACTTT
-	-	TRBV11-2	TRBJ1-3	CASSLARNTIYF	TGTGCCAGCAGCTTAGCGAGAAACACCATATATTTT
-	-	TRBV25-1	TRBJ1-1	CASSEGLLTEAFF	TGTGCCAGCAGTGAAGGGCTCCTCACTGAAGCTTTCTTT
-	-	TRBV15	TRBJ1-5	CATSRDTATGDSNQPQHF	TGTGCCACCAGCAGAGATACCGCCACGGGAGATAGCAATCAGCCCCAGCATTTT
-	few	TRBV2	TRBJ1-1	CASIGNTEAFF	TGTGCCAGCATAGGGAACACTGAAGCTTTCTTT
-	-	TRBV11-2	TRBJ1-1	CASSLDPPEAFF	TGTGCCAGCAGCTTAGACCCCCCCGAAGCTTTCTTT
-	-	TRBV9	TRBJ1-6	CASSPESGSSYNSPLHF	TGTGCCAGCAGCCCAGAGAGTGGAAGCTCCTATAATTCACCCCTCCACTTT
-	-	TRBV4-2	TRBJ1-3	CASSQDTASSGNTIYF	TGTGCCAGCAGCCAAGATACGGCCAGCTCTGGAAACACCATATATTTT
-	-	TRBV27	TRBJ1-4	CASSLRPNEKLFF	TGTGCCAGCAGTTTACGACCGAATGAAAAACTGTTTTTT
-	few	TRBV15	TRBJ2-7	CATSRARQAHEQYF	TGTGCCACCAGCAGAGCGCGGCAGGCCCACGAGCAGTACTTC
TRBD1	-	TRBV10-3	TRBJ2-5	CAISQGVGGETQYF	TGTGCCATCAGCCAGGGGGTAGGGGGAGAGACCCAGTACTTC